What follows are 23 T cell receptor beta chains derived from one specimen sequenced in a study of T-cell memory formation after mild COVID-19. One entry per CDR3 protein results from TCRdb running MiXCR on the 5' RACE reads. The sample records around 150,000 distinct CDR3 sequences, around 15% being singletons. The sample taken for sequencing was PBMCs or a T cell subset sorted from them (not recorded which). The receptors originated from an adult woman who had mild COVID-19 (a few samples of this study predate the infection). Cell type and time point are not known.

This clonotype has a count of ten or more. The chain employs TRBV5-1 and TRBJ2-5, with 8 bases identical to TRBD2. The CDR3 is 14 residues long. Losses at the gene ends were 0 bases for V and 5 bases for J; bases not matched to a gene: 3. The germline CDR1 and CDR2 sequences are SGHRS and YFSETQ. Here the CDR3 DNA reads TGCGCCAGCAGCTTGGGCAGCGGGAGTGAGACCCAGTACTTC. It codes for CASSLGSGSETQYF.

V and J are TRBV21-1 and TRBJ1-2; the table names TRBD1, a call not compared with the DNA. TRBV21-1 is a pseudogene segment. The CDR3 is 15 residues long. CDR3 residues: CASSRTDGNNYGYTF. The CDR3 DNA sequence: TGTGCCAGCAGCAGAACGGACGGGAATAACTATGGCTACACCTTC.

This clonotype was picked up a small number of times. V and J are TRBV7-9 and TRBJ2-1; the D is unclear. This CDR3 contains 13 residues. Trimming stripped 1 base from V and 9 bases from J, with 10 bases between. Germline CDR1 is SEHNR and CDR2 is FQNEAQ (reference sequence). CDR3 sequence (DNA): TGTGCCAGCAGCTTAGAAGTCCGAGGTGAGCAGTTCTTC. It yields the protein CASSLEVRGEQFF. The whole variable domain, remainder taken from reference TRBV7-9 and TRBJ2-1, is DTGVSQNPRHKITKRGQNVTFRCDPISEHNRLYWYRQTLGQGPEFLTYFQNEAQLEKSRLLSDRFSAERPKGSFSTLEIQRTEQGDSAMYLCASSLEVRGEQFFGPGTRLTVL.

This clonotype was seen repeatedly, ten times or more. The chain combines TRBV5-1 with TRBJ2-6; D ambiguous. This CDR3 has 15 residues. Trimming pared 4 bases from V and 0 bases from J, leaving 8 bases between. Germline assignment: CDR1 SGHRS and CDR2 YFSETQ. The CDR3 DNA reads TGCGCCAGCAGCCCCTTCCCCTCTGGGGCCAACGTCCTGACTTTC. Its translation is CASSPFPSGANVLTF.

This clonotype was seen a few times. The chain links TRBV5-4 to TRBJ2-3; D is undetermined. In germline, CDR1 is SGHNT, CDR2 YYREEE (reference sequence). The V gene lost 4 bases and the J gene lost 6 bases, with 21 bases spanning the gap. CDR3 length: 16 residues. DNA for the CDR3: TGTGCCAGCAGCACCCTCCTTAGTGACGCACGGGATACGCAGTATTTT. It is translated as CASSTLLSDARDTQYF.

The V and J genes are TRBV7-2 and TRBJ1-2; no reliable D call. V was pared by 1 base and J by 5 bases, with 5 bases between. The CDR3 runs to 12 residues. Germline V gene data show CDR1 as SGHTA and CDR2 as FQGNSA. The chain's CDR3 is CASSLDWYGYTF. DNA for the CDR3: TGTGCCAGCAGCTTAGACTGGTATGGCTACACCTTC.

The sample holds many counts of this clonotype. The chain's CDR3 is CSATLTSTTQYF. As DNA, the CDR3 is TGCAGTGCTACTCTGACTAGCACTACGCAGTATTTT. V usage is TRBV20-1 and J usage is TRBJ2-3; 7 bases align to TRBD2. CDR1 is DFQATT, CDR2 SNEGSKA, per germline (reference sequence). V trimming: 4 bases; J trimming: 8 bases; junction bases outside the gene matches: 6. The CDR3 length is 12 residues.

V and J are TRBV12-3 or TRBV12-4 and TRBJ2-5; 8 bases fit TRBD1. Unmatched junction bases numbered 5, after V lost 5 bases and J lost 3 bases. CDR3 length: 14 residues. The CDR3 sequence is CASSARQGKETQYF. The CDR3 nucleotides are TGTGCCAGCAGTGCCCGACAGGGGAAAGAGACCCAGTACTTC.

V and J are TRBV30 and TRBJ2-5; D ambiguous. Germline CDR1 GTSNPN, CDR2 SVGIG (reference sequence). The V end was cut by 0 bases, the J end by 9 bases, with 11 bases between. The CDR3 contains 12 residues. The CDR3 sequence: CAWSVDRLPQYF. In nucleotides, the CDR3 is TGTGCCTGGAGTGTGGACCGGCTGCCCCAGTACTTC. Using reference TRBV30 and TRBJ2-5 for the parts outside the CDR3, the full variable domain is SQTIHQWPATLVQPVGSPLSLECTVEGTSNPNLYWYRQAAGRGLQLLFYSVGIGQISSEVPQNLSASRPQDRQFILSSKKLLLSDSGFYLCAWSVDRLPQYFGPGTRLLVL.

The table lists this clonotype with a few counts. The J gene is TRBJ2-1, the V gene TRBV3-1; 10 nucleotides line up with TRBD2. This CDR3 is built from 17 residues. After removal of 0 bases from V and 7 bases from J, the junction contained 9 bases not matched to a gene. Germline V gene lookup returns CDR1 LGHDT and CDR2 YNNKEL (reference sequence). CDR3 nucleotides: TGTGCCAGCAGCCAAGATGGGCTAGCGGGAGACCGAAATGAGCAGTTCTTC. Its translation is CASSQDGLAGDRNEQFF.

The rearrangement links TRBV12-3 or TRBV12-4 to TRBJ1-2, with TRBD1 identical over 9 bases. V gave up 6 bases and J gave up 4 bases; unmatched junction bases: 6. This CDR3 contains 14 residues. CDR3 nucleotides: TGTGCCAGCAGGTTACAGGGGGCGACCTATGGCTACACCTTC. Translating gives CASRLQGATYGYTF.

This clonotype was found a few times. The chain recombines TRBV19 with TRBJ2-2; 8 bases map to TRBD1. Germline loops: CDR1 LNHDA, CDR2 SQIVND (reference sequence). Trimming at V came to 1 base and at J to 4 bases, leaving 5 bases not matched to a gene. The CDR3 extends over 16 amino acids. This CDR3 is CASSIVAGGGTGELFF. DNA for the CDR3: TGTGCCAGTAGTATAGTGGCAGGGGGCGGCACCGGGGAGCTGTTTTTT. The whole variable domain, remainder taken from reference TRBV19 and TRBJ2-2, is DGGITQSPKYLFRKEGQNVTLSCEQNLNHDAMYWYRQDPGQGLRLIYYSQIVNDFQKGDIAEGYSVSREKKESFPLTVTSAQKNPTAFYLCASSIVAGGGTGELFFGEGSRLTVL.

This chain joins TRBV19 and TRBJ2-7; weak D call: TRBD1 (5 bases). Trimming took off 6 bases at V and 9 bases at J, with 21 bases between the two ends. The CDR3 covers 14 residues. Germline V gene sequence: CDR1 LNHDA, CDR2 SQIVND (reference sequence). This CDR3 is CASSPLGEKERQYF. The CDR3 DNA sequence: TGTGCCAGTAGCCCATTAGGGGAAAAGGAACGGCAGTACTTC.

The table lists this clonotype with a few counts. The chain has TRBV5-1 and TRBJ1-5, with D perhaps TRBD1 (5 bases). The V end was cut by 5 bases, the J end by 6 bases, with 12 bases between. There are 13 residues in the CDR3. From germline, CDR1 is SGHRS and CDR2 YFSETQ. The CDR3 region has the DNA TGCGCCAGCAGGTGGGGGGAAGGTCAGCCCCAGCATTTT. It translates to CASRWGEGQPQHF. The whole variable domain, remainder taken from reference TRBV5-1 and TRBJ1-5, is KAGVTQTPRYLIKTRGQQVTLSCSPISGHRSVSWYQQTPGQGLQFLFEYFSETQRNKGNFPGRFSGRQFSNSRSEMNVSTLELGDSALYLCASRWGEGQPQHFGDGTRLSIL.

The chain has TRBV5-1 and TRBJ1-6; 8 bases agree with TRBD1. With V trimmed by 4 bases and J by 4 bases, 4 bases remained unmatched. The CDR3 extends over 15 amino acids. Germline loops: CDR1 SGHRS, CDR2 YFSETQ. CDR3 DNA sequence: TGCGCCAGCAGCCTACGGACAGGGTATAATTCACCCCTCCACTTT. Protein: CASSLRTGYNSPLHF.

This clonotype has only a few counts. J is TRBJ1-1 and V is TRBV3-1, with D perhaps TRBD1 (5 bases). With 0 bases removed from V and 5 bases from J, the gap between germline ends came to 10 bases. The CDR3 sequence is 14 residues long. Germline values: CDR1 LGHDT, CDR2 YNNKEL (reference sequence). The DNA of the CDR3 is TGTGCCAGCAGCCAAGATCAGGGAGGAACTGAAGCTTTCTTT. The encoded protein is CASSQDQGGTEAFF.

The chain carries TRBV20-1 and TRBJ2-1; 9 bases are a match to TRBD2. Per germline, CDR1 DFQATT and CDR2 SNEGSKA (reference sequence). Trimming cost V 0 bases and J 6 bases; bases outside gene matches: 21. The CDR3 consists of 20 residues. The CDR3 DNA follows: TGCAGTGCTAGAGATAGCGGTGCAGCTAGCGGGATGTACGGGGGCAATGAGCAGTTCTTC. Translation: CSARDSGAASGMYGGNEQFF.

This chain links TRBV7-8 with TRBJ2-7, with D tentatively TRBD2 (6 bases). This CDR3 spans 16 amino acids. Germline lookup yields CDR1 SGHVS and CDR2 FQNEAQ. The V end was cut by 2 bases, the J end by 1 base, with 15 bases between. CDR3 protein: CASSLMVPGTSYEQYF. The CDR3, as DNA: TGTGCCAGCAGCTTAATGGTACCAGGGACTTCCTACGAGCAGTACTTC.

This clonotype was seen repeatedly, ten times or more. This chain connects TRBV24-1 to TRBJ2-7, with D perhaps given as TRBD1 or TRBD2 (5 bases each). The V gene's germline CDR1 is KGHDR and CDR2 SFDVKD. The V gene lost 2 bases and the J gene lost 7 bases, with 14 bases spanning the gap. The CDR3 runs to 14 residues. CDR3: CATSDSRGAREQYF. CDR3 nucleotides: TGTGCCACCAGTGATTCCAGAGGGGCGCGGGAGCAGTACTTC.

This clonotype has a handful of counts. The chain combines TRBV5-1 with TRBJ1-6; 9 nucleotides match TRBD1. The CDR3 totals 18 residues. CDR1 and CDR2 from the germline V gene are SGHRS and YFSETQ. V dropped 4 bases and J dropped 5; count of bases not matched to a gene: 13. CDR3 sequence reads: CASSGVHLGTGHNSPLHF. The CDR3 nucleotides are TGCGCCAGCAGCGGGGTTCACCTCGGGACAGGGCATAATTCACCCCTCCACTTT. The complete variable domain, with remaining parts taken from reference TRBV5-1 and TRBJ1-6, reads KAGVTQTPRYLIKTRGQQVTLSCSPISGHRSVSWYQQTPGQGLQFLFEYFSETQRNKGNFPGRFSGRQFSNSRSEMNVSTLELGDSALYLCASSGVHLGTGHNSPLHFGNGTRLTVT.

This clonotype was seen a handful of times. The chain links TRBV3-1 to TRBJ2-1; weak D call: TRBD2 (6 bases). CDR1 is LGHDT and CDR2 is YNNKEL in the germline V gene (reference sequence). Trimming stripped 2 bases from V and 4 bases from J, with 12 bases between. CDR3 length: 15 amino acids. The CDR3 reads CASSQTGTHYNEQFF. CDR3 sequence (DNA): TGTGCCAGCAGCCAAACCGGGACTCATTACAATGAGCAGTTCTTC.

In nucleotides, the CDR3 is TGTGCCAGCAGAACAACTAGCGGCCCAGATACGCAGTATTTT. Its translation: CASRTTSGPDTQYF. The chain employs TRBV7-9 and TRBJ2-3; the match to TRBD2 covers 8 bases. The CDR3 covers 14 residues. V lost 6 bases, J lost 4 bases, and 6 bases stayed unmatched. Looked up from germline, CDR1 is SEHNR and CDR2 is FQNEAQ (reference sequence).

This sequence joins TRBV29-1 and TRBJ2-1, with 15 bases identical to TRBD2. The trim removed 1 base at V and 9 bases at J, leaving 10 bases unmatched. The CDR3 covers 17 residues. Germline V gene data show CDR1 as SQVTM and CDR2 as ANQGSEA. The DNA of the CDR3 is TGCAGCGTTGAAGTACCCGGGACTAGCGGGGGGAAGGGTGAGCAGTTCTTC. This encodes CSVEVPGTSGGKGEQFF.